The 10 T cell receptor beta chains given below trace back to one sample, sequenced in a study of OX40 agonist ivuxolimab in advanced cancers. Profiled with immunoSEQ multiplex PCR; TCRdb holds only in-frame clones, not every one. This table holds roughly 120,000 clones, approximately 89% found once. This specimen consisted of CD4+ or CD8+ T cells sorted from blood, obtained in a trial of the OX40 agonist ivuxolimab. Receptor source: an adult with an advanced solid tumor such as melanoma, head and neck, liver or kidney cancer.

The CDR3 protein is CASSQDASGRAAKNIQYF. Here the CDR3 DNA reads TGTGCCAGCAGCCAAGACGCTAGCGGGAGGGCCGCCAAAAACATTCAGTACTTC. The chain carries TRBV4-2 and TRBJ2-4; 12 bases agree with TRBD2. Germline V CDR1 and CDR2: LGHNA, YNFKEQ. The CDR3 has 18 amino acids. After removal of 0 bases from V and 1 base from J, the junction contained 4 bases not matched to a gene.

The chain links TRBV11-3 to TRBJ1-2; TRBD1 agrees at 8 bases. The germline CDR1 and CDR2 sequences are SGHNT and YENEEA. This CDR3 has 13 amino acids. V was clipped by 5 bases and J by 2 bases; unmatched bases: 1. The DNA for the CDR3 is TGTGCCAGCAGCCAGGGGGCGAACTATGGCTACACCTTC. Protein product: CASSQGANYGYTF.

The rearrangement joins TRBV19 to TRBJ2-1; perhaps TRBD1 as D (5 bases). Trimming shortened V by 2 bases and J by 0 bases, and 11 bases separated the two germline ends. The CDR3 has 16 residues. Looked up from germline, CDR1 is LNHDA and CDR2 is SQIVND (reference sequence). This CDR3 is CASSITDTYSYNEQFF. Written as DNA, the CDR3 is TGTGCCAGTAGTATAACGGACACCTACTCCTACAATGAGCAGTTCTTC.

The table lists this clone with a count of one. The CDR3 protein is CASSVDGGGAGEKLFF. The CDR3 nucleotides read TGTGCCAGCAGCGTAGATGGAGGGGGCGCAGGTGAAAAACTGTTTTTT. V usage is TRBV9 and J usage is TRBJ1-4; 7 bases match TRBD1. The length of the CDR3 is 16 residues. J lost 7 bases, V lost 0 bases, and 9 bases had no gene match. CDR1 is SGDLS, CDR2 YYNGEE, per germline.

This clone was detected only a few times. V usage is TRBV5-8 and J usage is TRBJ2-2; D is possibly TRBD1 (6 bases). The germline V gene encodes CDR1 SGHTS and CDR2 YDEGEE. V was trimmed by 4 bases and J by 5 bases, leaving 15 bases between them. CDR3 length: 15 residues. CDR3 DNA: TGTGCCAGCAGCCTGACAGGTCAGGGGACCGGGGAGCTGTTTTTT. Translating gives CASSLTGQGTGELFF. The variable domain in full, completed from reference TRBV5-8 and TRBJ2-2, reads EAGVTQSPTHLIKTRGQQATLRCSPISGHTSVYWYQQALGLGLQFLLWYDEGEERNRGNFPPRFSGRQFPNYSSELNVNALELEDSALYLCASSLTGQGTGELFFGEGSRLTVL.

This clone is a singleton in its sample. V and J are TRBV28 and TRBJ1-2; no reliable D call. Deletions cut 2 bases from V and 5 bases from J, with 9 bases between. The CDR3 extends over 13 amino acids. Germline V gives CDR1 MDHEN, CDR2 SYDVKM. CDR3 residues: CASSLLGRYGYTF. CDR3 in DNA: TGTGCCAGCAGTTTACTAGGGAGATATGGCTACACCTTC.

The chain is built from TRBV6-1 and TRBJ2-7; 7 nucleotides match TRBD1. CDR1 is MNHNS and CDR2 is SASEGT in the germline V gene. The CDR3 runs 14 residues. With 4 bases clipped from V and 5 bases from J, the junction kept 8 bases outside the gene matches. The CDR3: CASSVGDSRHEQYF. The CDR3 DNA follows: TGTGCCAGCAGTGTAGGGGACAGCCGACACGAGCAGTACTTC.

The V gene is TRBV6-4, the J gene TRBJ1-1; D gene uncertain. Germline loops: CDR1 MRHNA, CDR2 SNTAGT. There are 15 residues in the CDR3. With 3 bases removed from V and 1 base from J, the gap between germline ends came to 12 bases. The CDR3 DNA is TGTGCCAGCAGTGAGCAGGCAGAGACGAACACTGAAGCTTTCTTT. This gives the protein CASSEQAETNTEAFF.

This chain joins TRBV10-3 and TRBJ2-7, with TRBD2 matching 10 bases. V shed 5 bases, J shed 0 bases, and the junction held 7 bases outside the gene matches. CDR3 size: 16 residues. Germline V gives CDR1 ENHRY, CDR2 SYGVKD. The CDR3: CAISPQVAGGSYEQYF. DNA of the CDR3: TGTGCCATCAGTCCCCAGGTAGCGGGAGGCTCCTACGAGCAGTACTTC.

This chain's CDR3 is CASSLVPGGGQPQHF. The CDR3 DNA is TGTGCCAGCAGCTTGGTGCCGGGGGGCGGTCAGCCCCAGCATTTT. The gene calls are TRBV5-5 and TRBJ1-5; D might be TRBD1 (6 bases). Trimming removed 0 bases from V and 6 bases from J, with 13 bases in between. This CDR3 contains 15 residues. Germline-derived CDR1 and CDR2 are SGHKS and YYEKEE (reference sequence). Complete variable domain (other parts from reference TRBV5-5 and TRBJ1-5): DAGVTQSPTHLIKTRGQQVTLRCSPISGHKSVSWYQQVLGQGPQFIFQYYEKEERGRGNFPDRFSARQFPNYSSELNVNALLLGDSALYLCASSLVPGGGQPQHFGDGTRLSIL.